Listed below are T cell receptor beta chains from one sample, sequenced in a study of human T cells and chemical hapten exposure. TCRdb reanalysed the RACE reads using MiXCR and keeps one entry per CDR3 protein. The sample holds 75,000 to 100,000 distinct CDR3 sequences, 10% seen once. The material sequenced was whole blood, taken in connection with sensitization to the hapten diphenylcyclopropenone (DPC). The receptors stem from a man between 35 and 55 years old with alopecia areata. Some clones in this sample may be carry-over from other donors' samples. Both conserved end residues are part of each CDR3. D genes are given only for firm matches. The listing skips clone size in some rows; elsewhere it reads once, few, many or a size class.

-	TRBV6-2/TRBV6-3	TRBJ2-5	-	CASNGAAGEETQYF	TGTGCCAGCAACGGGGCAGCCGGGGAAGAGACCCAGTACTTC
TRBD2	TRBV4-2	TRBJ2-5	-	CASSQDFLAGAQETQYF	TGTGCCAGCAGCCAAGATTTCCTAGCGGGGGCACAAGAGACCCAGTACTTC
-	TRBV6-2/TRBV6-3	TRBJ2-6	few	CASSQPPQDSFSGANVLTF	TGTGCCAGCAGTCAACCTCCACAGGATAGTTTTTCTGGGGCCAACGTCCTGACTTTC
-	TRBV28	TRBJ2-7	-	CASSPGTYPYEQYF	TGTGCCAGCAGCCCCGGGACGTACCCCTACGAGCAGTACTTC
-	TRBV4-3	TRBJ1-2	many	CASSQRGYEGRGYTF	TGCGCCAGCAGCCAAAGGGGTTATGAGGGGAGAGGCTACACCTTC
-	TRBV10-3	TRBJ2-1	-	CAISRNYAQISNEQFF	TGTGCCATCAGTCGGAACTACGCCCAGATATCTAATGAGCAGTTCTTC
TRBD2	TRBV24-1	TRBJ2-3	few	CATSQLAGGSQYF	TGTGCCACCAGTCAGCTAGCGGGAGGTTCGCAGTATTTT
-	TRBV5-1	TRBJ1-3	few	CASSLTDTGNTIYF	TGCGCCAGCAGCTTGACAGATACTGGAAACACCATATATTTT
TRBD2	TRBV7-9	TRBJ2-1	few	CASSPRGTSGGKSYNEQFF	TGTGCCAGCAGCCCCCGAGGGACTAGCGGGGGAAAGTCCTACAATGAGCAGTTCTTC
-	TRBV27	TRBJ2-5	-	CASSLYRETTQYF	TGTGCCAGCAGCCTGTACAGGGAGACGACCCAGTACTTC
TRBD2	TRBV6-5	TRBJ2-2	-	CASRYTPPVAGGTGELFF	TGTGCCAGCAGATATACCCCCCCGGTAGCGGGAGGAACCGGGGAGCTGTTTTTT
-	TRBV20-1	TRBJ1-2	few	CSARRLATYGYTF	TGCAGTGCTCGTCGTTTGGCGACCTATGGCTACACCTTC
TRBD1	TRBV24-1	TRBJ2-1	-	CATSDSGQGTYNEQFF	TGTGCCACCAGTGATTCCGGACAGGGGACCTACAATGAGCAGTTCTTC
-	TRBV4-1	TRBJ2-1	-	CASSQDSQRIDEQFF	TGCGCCAGCAGCCAAGATTCGCAGAGGATCGATGAGCAGTTCTTC
-	TRBV7-2	TRBJ2-2	few	CASSFNPGPVIGELFF	TGTGCCAGCAGCTTCAATCCGGGACCCGTCATTGGGGAGCTGTTTTTT
TRBD1	TRBV6-6	TRBJ2-6	few	CASILTGGPGANVLTF	TGTGCCAGCATTTTGACAGGGGGCCCCGGGGCCAACGTCCTGACTTTC
-	TRBV24-1	TRBJ2-3	-	CATSDGVGGKMDTQYF	TGTGCCACCAGTGATGGGGTTGGCGGGAAAATGGATACGCAGTATTTT
TRBD1	TRBV12-3/TRBV12-4	TRBJ1-3	-	CASSSQGAGGNTIYF	TGTGCCAGCAGTTCACAGGGGGCCGGTGGAAACACCATATATTTT
TRBD1	TRBV9	TRBJ2-1	few	CASSVQTGGMYEQFF	TGTGCCAGCAGCGTCCAGACAGGGGGCATGTATGAGCAGTTCTTC
-	TRBV20-1	TRBJ2-7	-	CRAPGPAYEQYF	TGCAGGGCTCCAGGCCCTGCCTACGAGCAGTACTTC
TRBD2	TRBV12-3/TRBV12-4	TRBJ2-1	few	CASSPPSGREVEQFF	TGTGCCAGCAGTCCCCCTAGCGGGAGAGAAGTGGAGCAGTTCTTC